Presented here are 9 T cell receptor beta chains from one specimen sequenced in a study of resident and recirculating memory T cells in vitiligo. Clones were sequenced by immunoSEQ multiplex PCR, and TCRdb holds only the in-frame ones, with some missing. The table shows around 76,000 clones, with roughly nine tenths occurring only once. Sequenced: blood. These receptors were collected from a male donor with vitiligo.

This sequence joins TRBV7-9 and TRBJ2-7; a weak D match, TRBD2 (6 bases). Deletions cut 5 bases from V and 3 bases from J, with 17 bases between. The CDR3 sequence is 15 residues long. Per the germline V gene, CDR1 is SEHNR and CDR2 is FQNEAQ (reference sequence). The CDR3 DNA sequence: TGTGCCAGCAGCATCGGGGACCTGGGACTCTACGAGCAGTACTTC. Amino acids: CASSIGDLGLYEQYF.

The J gene is TRBJ2-1, the V gene TRBV6-5; 7 bases match TRBD1. V lost 5 bases and J lost 7; bases outside the gene matches: 5. Germline CDR1 and CDR2: MNHEY and SVGAGI. The CDR3 covers 13 residues. The CDR3 loop reads CASSRGQPNEQFF. The CDR3 nucleotides read TGTGCCAGCAGTCGGGGACAGCCAAATGAGCAGTTCTTC.

The chain joins TRBV5-1 to TRBJ2-1, with D unresolved. Germline V gene sequence: CDR1 SGHRS, CDR2 YFSETQ. V was shortened by 0 bases and J by 7 bases, with 5 bases between the two germline ends. The CDR3 is 12 residues long. CDR3 DNA sequence: TGCGCCAGCAGCTTGGCGAGTAATGAGCAGTTCTTC. Residues: CASSLASNEQFF.

This chain links TRBV6-1 with TRBJ1-6; D perhaps matches TRBD1 (6 bases). Deletions cut 4 bases from V and 10 bases from J, with 11 bases between. CDR1 MNHNS and CDR2 SASEGT come from the germline V gene. The CDR3 covers 13 residues. CDR3 bases: TGTGCCAGCAGTGCCGACAGGCGATCACCCCTCCACTTT. Amino acids: CASSADRRSPLHF.

CDR3 in DNA: TGTGCCAGCAGTTATACTAGCGGTGATAGCACAGATACGCAGTATTTT. It specifies CASSYTSGDSTDTQYF. V and J are TRBV6-4 and TRBJ2-3, with 8 bases lining up with TRBD2. Germline lookup yields CDR1 MRHNA and CDR2 SNTAGT. This CDR3 region has 16 residues. Germline trimming cut 5 bases from V and 0 bases from J; bases unmatched to any gene: 7.

V gene TRBV5-4 combines with J gene TRBJ2-1; the match to TRBD2 covers 7 bases. V shed 0 bases and J 10 bases; nucleotides not matched to a gene: 13. The length of the CDR3 is 16 residues. The germline V gene encodes CDR1 SGHNT and CDR2 YYREEE (reference sequence). CDR3 nucleotide sequence: TGTGCCAGCAGCTTGGACGGGACTACCTACTCGGGGGAGCAGTTCTTC. Translating it yields CASSLDGTTYSGEQFF.

The CDR3 protein is CASSARQGSEQYF. DNA for the CDR3: TGCGCCAGCAGCGCTCGCCAGGGAAGCGAGCAGTACTTC. This sequence joins TRBV4-1 and TRBJ2-7, with D tentatively TRBD1 (5 bases). V lost 5 bases and J lost 6, with 14 bases in between. The CDR3 contains 13 residues. Looked up from germline, CDR1 is MGHRA and CDR2 is YSYEKL.

The V and J genes are TRBV7-2 and TRBJ2-6, with D perhaps TRBD1 (6 bases). The CDR3 totals 19 residues. CDR1 is SGHTA and CDR2 is FQGNSA in the germline V gene. V lost 3 bases, J lost 2 bases, and 20 bases lay in between. The CDR3 DNA is TGTGCCAGCAGCTTCCCCTTCTGGGGGCGCAGGGCTGGGGCCAACGTCCTGACTTTC. Protein product: CASSFPFWGRRAGANVLTF.

This clone was detected only a few times. The chain is built from TRBV4-2 and TRBJ2-3; weak D call: TRBD2 (6 bases). Trimming left V 1 base short and J 4 bases short, with 12 bases between. The CDR3 has 15 amino acids. Germline V gives CDR1 LGHNA, CDR2 YNFKEQ. CDR3 protein: CASSQGTSPADTQYF. CDR3 sequence (DNA): TGTGCCAGCAGCCAAGGAACTAGCCCCGCAGATACGCAGTATTTT.